A single sample gave rise to the 22 T cell receptor beta chains below, sequenced in a study of cytomegalovirus exposure and HLA in healthy donors. A multiplex PCR was run with 60 Vbeta primers and 13 Jbeta primers. Measured with immunoSEQ multiplex PCR; TCRdb has only the in-frame clones, and not every one. This sample has roughly 100,000 clones, with 70% to 80% found just once. Sequencing used PBMCs. All receptors derive from a woman aged 40 to 50 in good health and CMV-seronegative.

The J gene is TRBJ1-5, the V gene TRBV4-1; D is unclear. Germline V CDR1 and CDR2: MGHRA, YSYEKL. The ends were cut back, 0 bases at V and 3 bases at J, with 9 bases in the middle. This CDR3 has 15 amino acids. The CDR3: CASSQDGGLNQPQHF. As DNA, the CDR3 is TGCGCCAGCAGCCAAGATGGAGGCCTCAATCAGCCCCAGCATTTT.

The rearrangement links TRBV7-2 to TRBJ1-3; D remains ambiguous. V lost 1 base and J lost 0, with 13 bases in between. Germline CDR1 and CDR2: SGHTA and FQGNSA. This CDR3 is 17 amino acids long. The CDR3 here is CASSLVGGSSSGNTIYF. CDR3 sequence (DNA): TGTGCCAGCAGCTTAGTCGGAGGTTCCAGCTCTGGAAACACCATATATTTT. The variable domain in full, completed from reference TRBV7-2 and TRBJ1-3, reads GAGVSQSPSNKVTEKGKDVELRCDPISGHTALYWYRQSLGQGLEFLIYFQGNSAPDKSGLPSDRFSAERTGGSVSTLTIQRTQQEDSAVYLCASSLVGGSSSGNTIYFGEGSWLTVV.

In this sample, this clone turned up a few times. This rearrangement joins TRBV5-8 to TRBJ1-1; D might be TRBD1 (5 bases). The germline CDR1 and CDR2 sequences are SGHTS and YDEGEE. V lost 1 base to trimming and J lost 0 bases, with 7 bases between them. The CDR3 has 14 residues. CDR3 DNA sequence: TGTGCCAGCAGCTTGCTACAGGTGAACACTGAAGCTTTCTTT. This gives the protein CASSLLQVNTEAFF.

The rearrangement links TRBV7-8 to TRBJ1-1; perhaps TRBD1 as D (5 bases). The germline V gene has CDR1 SGHVS and CDR2 FQNEAQ. CDR3 size: 17 residues. V was clipped by 2 bases and J by 1 base, with 17 bases between them. The CDR3 bases are TGTGCCAGCAGCTTAATGGTCGGGGGACTAACGAACACTGAAGCTTTCTTT. Encoded protein: CASSLMVGGLTNTEAFF. The complete variable domain, with remaining parts taken from reference TRBV7-8 and TRBJ1-1, reads GAGVSQSPRYKVAKRGQDVALRCDPISGHVSLFWYQQALGQGPEFLTYFQNEAQLDKSGLPSDRFFAERPEGSVSTLKIQRTQQEDSAVYLCASSLMVGGLTNTEAFFGQGTRLTVV.

The DNA of the CDR3 is TGTGCCAGGGGGGGGAGTAGCAAGAATGAGCAGTTCTTC. Translated: CARGGSSKNEQFF. V and J are TRBV30 and TRBJ2-1; tentative D call: TRBD2 (7 bases). There are 13 residues in the CDR3. V was cut by 8 bases and J by 7 bases, with 18 bases left in between. Germline loops: CDR1 GTSNPN, CDR2 SVGIG (reference sequence).

The gene calls are TRBV27 and TRBJ1-5, with D unresolved. The CDR3 extends over 16 amino acids. Germline V gene data show CDR1 as MNHEY and CDR2 as SMNVEV (reference sequence). V lost 2 bases, J lost 0 bases, and 11 bases lay in between. CDR3 amino acids: CASSLGPDYSNQPQHF. In nucleotides, the CDR3 is TGTGCCAGCAGTTTAGGGCCCGATTATAGCAATCAGCCCCAGCATTTT.

About this clone itself: The sample has other DNA sequences that encode this CDR3 too. V usage is TRBV19 and J usage is TRBJ1-1, with 7 nucleotides matching TRBD1. The CDR3 is 13 residues long. V gave up 5 bases and J gave up 6 bases; unmatched junction bases: 6. CDR1 is LNHDA, CDR2 SQIVND, per germline (reference sequence). CDR3 coding DNA: TGTGCCAGTAGTGTCGACAGGGCCGCTGAAGCTTTCTTT. The encoded protein is CASSVDRAAEAFF.

The chain has TRBV29-1 and TRBJ1-1; TRBD1 aligns across 9 bases. Germline V gene data show CDR1 as SQVTM and CDR2 as ANQGSEA. This CDR3 has 13 amino acids. V was clipped by 7 bases and J by 4 bases; unmatched bases: 7. The CDR3, as DNA: TGCAGCGCTGGAACAGGGGGCATCACTGAAGCTTTCTTT. Translation gives CSAGTGGITEAFF.

This chain joins TRBV28 and TRBJ2-2; possibly TRBD2 for D (5 bases). This CDR3 region has 17 residues. Trimming took off 5 bases at V and 0 bases at J, with 16 bases between the two ends. In germline, CDR1 is MDHEN, CDR2 SYDVKM. In DNA form, the CDR3 reads TGTGCCAGCAGTGGGAAAGAGGGCCGGCCGAACACCGGGGAGCTGTTTTTT. Translation: CASSGKEGRPNTGELFF.

The V call is TRBV4-1, the J call TRBJ1-2; TRBD1 agrees at 7 bases. Germline V gene sequence: CDR1 MGHRA, CDR2 YSYEKL. This CDR3 has 16 residues. V was pared by 1 base and J by 0 bases, with 5 bases of the junction left unmatched. CDR3 region: CASSQVLDRSNYGYTF. The CDR3 DNA reads as TGCGCCAGCAGCCAAGTCTTGGACAGGTCTAACTATGGCTACACCTTC.

The rearrangement uses TRBV14 and TRBJ1-2; the D gene is possibly TRBD1 (5 bases). The length of the CDR3 is 12 residues. In germline, CDR1 is SGHDN, CDR2 FVKESK. V lost 4 bases to trimming and J lost 5 bases, with 8 bases between them. In nucleotides, the CDR3 is TGTGCCAGCAGCCGGGGGAGGTATGGCTACACCTTC. It codes for CASSRGRYGYTF. The complete variable domain, with remaining parts taken from reference TRBV14 and TRBJ1-2, reads EAGVTQFPSHSVIEKGQTVTLRCDPISGHDNLYWYRRVMGKEIKFLLHFVKESKQDESGMPNNRFLAERTGGTYSTLKVQPAELEDSGVYFCASSRGRYGYTFGSGTRLTVV.

J is TRBJ1-4 and V is TRBV5-5; 12 bases align to TRBD1. Unmatched junction bases numbered 13, after V lost 4 bases and J lost 3 bases. Per the germline V gene, CDR1 is SGHKS and CDR2 is YYEKEE (reference sequence). This CDR3 spans 19 amino acids. As DNA, the CDR3 is TGTGCCAGCAGCCGGATACCGGGACAGGGGGCGTCGGCTAATGAAAAACTGTTTTTT. Its translation is CASSRIPGQGASANEKLFF.

V is TRBV2 and J is TRBJ2-7, with D perhaps matching TRBD2 (5 bases). Trimming shortened V by 8 bases and J by 2 bases, and 13 bases separated the two germline ends. The germline V gene encodes CDR1 SNHLY and CDR2 FYNNEI. The CDR3 loop spans 13 amino acids. For the CDR3, the DNA is TGTGCCAGCCACGACTACCTTCCCTACGAGCAGTACTTC. This gives the protein CASHDYLPYEQYF.

This chain connects TRBV6-6 to TRBJ1-2, with D tentatively TRBD1 (6 bases). The ends were cut back, 2 bases at V and 4 bases at J, with 17 bases in the middle. CDR1 and CDR2 from the germline V gene are MNHNY and SVGAGI (reference sequence). This CDR3 has 16 amino acids. CDR3 nucleotide sequence: TGTGCCAGCAGTTACCCAACCGCCGGGGGGGCCTATGGCTACACCTTC. It encodes CASSYPTAGGAYGYTF.

V gene TRBV10-3 combines with J gene TRBJ1-5; D perhaps matches TRBD1 (5 bases). Trimming cost V 0 bases and J 3 bases, with 9 bases left between them. The germline gives CDR1 ENHRY, CDR2 SYGVKD. This CDR3 has 15 residues. The CDR3 loop is CAISESRGNNQPQHF. The CDR3 nucleotides read TGTGCCATCAGTGAGTCCCGGGGGAACAATCAGCCCCAGCATTTT.

The chain is built from TRBV4-1 and TRBJ1-1, with 8 bases matching TRBD1. V lost 4 bases, J lost 5 bases, and 15 bases stayed unmatched. CDR1 and CDR2 (germline): MGHRA, YSYEKL. The CDR3 is 17 residues long. In nucleotides, the CDR3 is TGCGCCAGCAGCCGAGGAACCAGGGGGCGCGGTTGGACTGAAGCTTTCTTT. Encoded protein: CASSRGTRGRGWTEAFF.

The genes are TRBV4-1 and TRBJ1-2, with 7 bases fitting TRBD1. Germline V gene sequence: CDR1 MGHRA, CDR2 YSYEKL. V was clipped by 0 bases and J by 1 base; unmatched bases: 8. This CDR3 comprises 17 residues. CDR3 residues: CASSQEGGGNFNYGYTF. The CDR3 DNA sequence: TGCGCCAGCAGCCAAGAAGGGGGCGGAAACTTTAACTATGGCTACACCTTC.

J is TRBJ2-3 and V is TRBV27; 16 bases are a match to TRBD2. Germline assignment: CDR1 MNHEY and CDR2 SMNVEV (reference sequence). V dropped 0 bases and J dropped 8; count of bases not matched to a gene: 2. This CDR3 has 16 amino acids. Here the CDR3 reads CASSLSGLAGGSTQYF. The CDR3 region has the DNA TGTGCCAGCAGTTTATCGGGACTAGCGGGAGGGTCTACGCAGTATTTT.

This chain joins TRBV27 and TRBJ1-2, with a weak D call TRBD1 (5 bases). CDR3 size: 14 residues. Trimming shortened V by 3 bases and J by 6 bases, and 14 bases separated the two germline ends. Germline V CDR1 and CDR2: MNHEY, SMNVEV (reference sequence). CDR3 region: CASSFIRPGHGYTF. The CDR3 nucleotides are TGTGCCAGCAGTTTTATTCGCCCAGGGCATGGCTACACCTTC.

The V gene is TRBV11-3, the J gene TRBJ2-1, with TRBD2 matching over 10 bases. J was trimmed by 5 bases and V by 5 bases; bases with no gene match: 6. Germline loops: CDR1 SGHNT, CDR2 YENEEA. The CDR3 runs 15 residues. CDR3 coding DNA: TGTGCCAGCAGCCCGAGGACTAGCGGACACAATGAGCAGTTCTTC. It translates to CASSPRTSGHNEQFF.

The J gene is TRBJ1-1, the V gene TRBV18; D is unresolved. Trimming removed 6 bases at V and 2 bases at J, with 10 bases between. Per the germline V gene, CDR1 is KGHSH and CDR2 is LQKENI. There are 13 residues in the CDR3. In nucleotides, the CDR3 is TGTGCCAGCTCTCCGAACAGAAACACTGAAGCTTTCTTT. It codes for CASSPNRNTEAFF.

The chain carries TRBV10-3 and TRBJ1-1, with TRBD1 as a possible D gene (5 bases). CDR3 length equals 16 residues. The V end lost 6 bases, the J end lost 1 base, and 18 bases lay between the germline ends. Germline loops: CDR1 ENHRY, CDR2 SYGVKD. Here the CDR3 reads CAIRTATTGGNTEAFF. The CDR3 DNA reads TGTGCCATCAGGACCGCGACTACCGGGGGGAACACTGAAGCTTTCTTT.